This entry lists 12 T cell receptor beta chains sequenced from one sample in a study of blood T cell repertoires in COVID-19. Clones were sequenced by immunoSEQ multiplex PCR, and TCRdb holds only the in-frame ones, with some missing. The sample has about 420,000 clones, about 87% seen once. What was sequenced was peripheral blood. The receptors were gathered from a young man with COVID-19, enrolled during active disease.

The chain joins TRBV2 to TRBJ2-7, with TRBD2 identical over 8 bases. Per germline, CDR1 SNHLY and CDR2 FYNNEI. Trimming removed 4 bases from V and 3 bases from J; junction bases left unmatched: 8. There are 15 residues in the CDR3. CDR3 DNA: TGTGCCAGCAGTGCCGGGACTAGAAGTATCTACGAGCAGTACTTC. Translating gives CASSAGTRSIYEQYF.

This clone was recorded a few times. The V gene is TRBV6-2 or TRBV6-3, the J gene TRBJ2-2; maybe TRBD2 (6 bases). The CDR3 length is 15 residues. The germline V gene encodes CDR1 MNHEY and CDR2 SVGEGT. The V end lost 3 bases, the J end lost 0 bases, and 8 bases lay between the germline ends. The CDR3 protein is CASSYSSANTGELFF. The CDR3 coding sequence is TGTGCCAGCAGTTATTCTAGCGCGAACACCGGGGAGCTGTTTTTT.

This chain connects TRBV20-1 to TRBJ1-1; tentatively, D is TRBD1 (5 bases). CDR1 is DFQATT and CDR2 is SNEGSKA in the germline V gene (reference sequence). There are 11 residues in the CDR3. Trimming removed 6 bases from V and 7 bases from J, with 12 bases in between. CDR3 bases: TGCAGTGCCCCCCTACAGGTTGAAGCTTTCTTT. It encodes CSAPLQVEAFF.

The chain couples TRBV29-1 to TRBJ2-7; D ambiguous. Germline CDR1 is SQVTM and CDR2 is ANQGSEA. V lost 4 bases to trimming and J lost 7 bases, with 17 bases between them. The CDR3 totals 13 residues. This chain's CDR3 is CSVAETLTLEQYF. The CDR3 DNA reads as TGCAGCGTTGCTGAGACTCTCACCCTGGAGCAGTACTTC.

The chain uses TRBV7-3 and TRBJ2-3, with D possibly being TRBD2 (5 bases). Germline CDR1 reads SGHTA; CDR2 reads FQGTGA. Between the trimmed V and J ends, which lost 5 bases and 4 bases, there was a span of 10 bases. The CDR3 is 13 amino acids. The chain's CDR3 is CASSGGWADTQYF. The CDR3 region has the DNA TGTGCCAGCAGCGGAGGATGGGCAGATACGCAGTATTTT.

CDR3 in DNA: TGTGCCAGCAGTTACGGGGCAGCGACTGAGCAGTACTTC. It encodes CASSYGAATEQYF. This chain uses TRBV6-5 with TRBJ2-7; possible D gene TRBD1, 5 bases. Germline V lookup: CDR1 MNHEY, CDR2 SVGAGI. The V end lost 2 bases, the J end lost 7 bases, and 12 bases lay between the germline ends. The CDR3 is 13 residues long.

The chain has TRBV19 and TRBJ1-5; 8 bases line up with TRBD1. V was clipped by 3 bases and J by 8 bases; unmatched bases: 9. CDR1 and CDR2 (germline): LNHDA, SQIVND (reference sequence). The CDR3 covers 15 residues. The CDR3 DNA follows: TGTGCCAGTAGTATTGGGCAGGGGGCCGGGGAGCCCCAGCATTTT. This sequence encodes CASSIGQGAGEPQHF.

The CDR3 here is CASSLEGLAGVHTQYF. CDR3 in DNA: TGCGCCAGCAGCTTGGAGGGACTAGCGGGAGTACATACGCAGTATTTT. The chain recombines TRBV5-1 with TRBJ2-3; 14 nucleotides agree with TRBD2. The CDR3 runs 16 residues. The germline V gene encodes CDR1 SGHRS and CDR2 YFSETQ. J gave up 7 bases and V 0 bases, and 4 bases lay outside the gene matches.

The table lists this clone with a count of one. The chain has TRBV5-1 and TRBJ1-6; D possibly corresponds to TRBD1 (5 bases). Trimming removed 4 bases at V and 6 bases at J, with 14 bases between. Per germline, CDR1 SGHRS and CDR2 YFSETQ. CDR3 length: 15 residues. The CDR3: CASSLRAGSNSPLHF. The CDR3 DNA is TGCGCCAGCAGCCTACGGGCAGGGTCTAATTCACCCCTCCACTTT.

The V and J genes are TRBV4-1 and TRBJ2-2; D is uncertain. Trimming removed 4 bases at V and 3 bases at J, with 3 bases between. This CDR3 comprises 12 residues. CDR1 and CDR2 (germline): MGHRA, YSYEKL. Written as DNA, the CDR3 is TGCGCCAGCAGCCCTGACACCGGGGAGCTGTTTTTT. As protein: CASSPDTGELFF.

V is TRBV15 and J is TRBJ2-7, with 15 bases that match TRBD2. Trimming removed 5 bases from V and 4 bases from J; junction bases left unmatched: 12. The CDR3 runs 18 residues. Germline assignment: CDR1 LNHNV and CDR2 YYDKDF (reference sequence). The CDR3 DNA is TGTGCCACCAGCCCACGCCTCGGACTAGCGGGAGGGCCATACGAGCAGTACTTC. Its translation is CATSPRLGLAGGPYEQYF.

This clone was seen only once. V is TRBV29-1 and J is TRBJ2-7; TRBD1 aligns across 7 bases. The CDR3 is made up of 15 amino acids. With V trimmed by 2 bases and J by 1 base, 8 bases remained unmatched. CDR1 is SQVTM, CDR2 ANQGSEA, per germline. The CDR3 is CSVEPPTGQSYEQYF. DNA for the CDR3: TGCAGCGTTGAACCACCGACAGGGCAGTCCTACGAGCAGTACTTC.